The following is a T cell receptor beta chain sequence with its context. The data stem from a study of CXCR3-negative and CXCR3-positive naive CD8 T cells. The CDR3 consists of 15 residues. Germline CDR1 MNHNS, CDR2 SASEGT. UMI labels and 5' RACE were used to prepare the TRB cDNA libraries. TCRdb re-called the 5' RACE reads and catalogs CDR3 proteins one per entry, DNA excluded. This listing includes about 41,000 distinct CDR3 sequences. This sequence joins TRBV6-1 and TRBJ2-3. Sequencing input: memory CD8+ T cells from blood. The receptor was isolated from a human donor in good health. Some clones in this sample may be carry-over from other donors' samples. The CDR3 sequence: CASSEEDGSTDTQYF.